This T cell receptor (beta chain) is from a study of CD8 T cell repertoires and HIV-1 epitope variants. Overall study: T cells were stimulated with Twenty-five Gag and Nef peptides separately. Controls were a CMV, EBV and flu pool, Ebola AY9, and no peptide. Epitopes were three Gag families plus Nef HW9 and YT9. Enriched T cells were co-cultured with equal numbers of autologous T cell-negative antigen-presenting cells.

With respect to this clone: No antigen is known for it.

Assay: immunoSEQ multiplex PCR; the TCRdb copy retains only in-frame clones and omits some. The repertoire consists of around 5,000 clones, with less than 70% occurring once and the leading ten covering 40% to 45%. V was cut by 0 bases and J by 6 bases, with 12 bases left in between. Germline loops: CDR1 MNHEY, CDR2 SVGAGI. The CDR3 runs 14 residues. This TCR was sampled from a male donor with HIV. The sequenced sample consisted of cultured CD8+ T cells derived from PBMCs. The genes are TRBV6-5 and TRBJ2-7, with D possibly called TRBD1 or TRBD2 (5 bases each). The CDR3 sequence is CASSYSSLRGEQYF. CDR3 bases: TGTGCCAGCAGTTACTCCAGTTTGAGGGGCGAGCAGTACTTC.